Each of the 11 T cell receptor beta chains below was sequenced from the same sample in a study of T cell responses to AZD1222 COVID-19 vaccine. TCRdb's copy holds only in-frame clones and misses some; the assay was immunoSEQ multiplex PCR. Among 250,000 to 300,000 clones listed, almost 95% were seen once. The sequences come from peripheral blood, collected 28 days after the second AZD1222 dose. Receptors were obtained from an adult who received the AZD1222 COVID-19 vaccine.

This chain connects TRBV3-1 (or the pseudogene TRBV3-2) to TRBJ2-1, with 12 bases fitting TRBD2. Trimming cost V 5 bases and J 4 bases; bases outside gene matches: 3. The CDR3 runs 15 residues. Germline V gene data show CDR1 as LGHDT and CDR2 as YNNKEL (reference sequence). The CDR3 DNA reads TGTGCCAGCAGCTTGACTAGCGGGGGTTACAATGAGCAGTTCTTC. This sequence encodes CASSLTSGGYNEQFF.

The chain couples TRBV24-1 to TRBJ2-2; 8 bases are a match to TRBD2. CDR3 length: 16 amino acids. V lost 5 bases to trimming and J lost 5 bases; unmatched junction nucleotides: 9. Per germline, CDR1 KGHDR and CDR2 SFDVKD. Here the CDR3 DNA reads TGTGCCACCAGTGTGGTCGGGGGGGCGCGGACCGGGGAGCTGTTTTTT. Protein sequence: CATSVVGGARTGELFF.

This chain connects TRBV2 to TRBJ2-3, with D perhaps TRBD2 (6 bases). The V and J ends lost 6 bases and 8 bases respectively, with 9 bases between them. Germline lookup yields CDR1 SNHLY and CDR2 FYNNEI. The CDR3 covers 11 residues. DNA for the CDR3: TGTGCCAGCAGCGGCGGGGTTACGCAGTATTTT. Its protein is CASSGGVTQYF.

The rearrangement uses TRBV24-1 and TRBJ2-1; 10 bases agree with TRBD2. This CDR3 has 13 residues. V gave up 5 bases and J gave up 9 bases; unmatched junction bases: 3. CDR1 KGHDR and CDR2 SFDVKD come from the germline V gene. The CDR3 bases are TGTGCCACCAGTGGACTAGCGGGTCTTGAGCAGTTCTTC. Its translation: CATSGLAGLEQFF.

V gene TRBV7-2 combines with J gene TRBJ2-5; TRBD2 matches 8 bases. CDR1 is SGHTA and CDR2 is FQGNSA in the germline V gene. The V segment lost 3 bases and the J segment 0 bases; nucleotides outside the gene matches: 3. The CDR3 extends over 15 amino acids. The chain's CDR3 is CASSLPSGYQETQYF. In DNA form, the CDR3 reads TGTGCCAGCAGCTTGCCTAGCGGGTACCAAGAGACCCAGTACTTC.

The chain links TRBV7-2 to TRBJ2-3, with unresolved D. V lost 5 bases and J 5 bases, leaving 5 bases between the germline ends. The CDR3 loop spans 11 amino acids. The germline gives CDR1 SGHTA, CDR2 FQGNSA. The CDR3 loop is CASSPVDTQYF. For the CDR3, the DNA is TGTGCCAGCAGCCCCGTAGATACGCAGTATTTT.

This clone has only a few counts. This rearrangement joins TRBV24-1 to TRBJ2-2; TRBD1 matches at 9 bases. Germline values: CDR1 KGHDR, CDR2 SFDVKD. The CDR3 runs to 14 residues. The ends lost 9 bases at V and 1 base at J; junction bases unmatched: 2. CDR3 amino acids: CATGGQGNTGELFF. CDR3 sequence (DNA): TGTGCCACCGGGGGACAGGGGAACACCGGGGAGCTGTTTTTT.

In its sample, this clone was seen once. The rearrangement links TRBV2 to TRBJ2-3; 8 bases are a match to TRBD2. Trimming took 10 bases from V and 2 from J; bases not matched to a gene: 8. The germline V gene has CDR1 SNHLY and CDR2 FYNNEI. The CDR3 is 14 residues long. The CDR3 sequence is CATSRGGSTDTQYF. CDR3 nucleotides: TGTGCCACCTCCCGGGGGGGGTCCACAGATACGCAGTATTTT.

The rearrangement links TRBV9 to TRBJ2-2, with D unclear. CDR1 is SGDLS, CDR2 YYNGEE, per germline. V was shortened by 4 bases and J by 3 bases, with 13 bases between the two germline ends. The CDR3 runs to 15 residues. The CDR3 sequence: CASSSTTRYTGELFF. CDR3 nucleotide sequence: TGTGCCAGCAGCTCCACCACCCGATACACCGGGGAGCTGTTTTTT.

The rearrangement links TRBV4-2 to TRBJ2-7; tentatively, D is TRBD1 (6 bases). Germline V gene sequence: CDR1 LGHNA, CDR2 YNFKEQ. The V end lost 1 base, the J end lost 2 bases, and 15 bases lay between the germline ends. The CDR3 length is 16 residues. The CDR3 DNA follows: TGTGCCAGCAGCCAAGTTGTACAGGGTAGGACCTACGAGCAGTACTTC. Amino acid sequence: CASSQVVQGRTYEQYF.

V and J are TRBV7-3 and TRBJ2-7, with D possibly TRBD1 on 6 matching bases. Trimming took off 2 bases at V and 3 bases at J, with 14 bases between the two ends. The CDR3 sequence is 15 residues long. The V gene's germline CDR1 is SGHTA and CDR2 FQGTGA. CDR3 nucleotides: TGTGCCAGCAGCTTAGATGGGGGCGGAAGCTACGAGCAGTACTTC. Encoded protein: CASSLDGGGSYEQYF.